These T cell receptor beta chains were read from a single sample in a study of blood T cell repertoires in COVID-19. Only in-frame clones appear in the TCRdb table, and some are missing; sequencing was by immunoSEQ multiplex PCR. The sample holds 200,000 to 250,000 clones, 88% seen once. Sequenced material: peripheral blood. The receptors here all came from a man between 18 and 35 years old with active or convalescent COVID-19. The CDR3 runs from the conserved cysteine through the conserved F or W. A D gene is named only where the DNA matches it firmly. Clone size is stated in some rows and not others, as once, few, many or a class when expanded.

d_gene	v_gene	j_gene	abundance	CDR3nt	CDR3aa
.	TRBV11-2	TRBJ1-1	.	TGTGCCAGCAGCTTAGTACCCTCGGGAACAGCTGAAGCTTTCTTT	CASSLVPSGTAEAFF
.	TRBV10-3	TRBJ1-5	.	TGTGCCATCAGCGAGAGACAGGCCAATAGCAATCAGCCCCAGCATTTT	CAISERQANSNQPQHF
.	TRBV6-6	TRBJ1-5	.	TGTGCCAGCGGCCAGCCCCAGCATTTT	CASGQPQHF
.	TRBV11-2	TRBJ2-3	.	TGTGCCAGCAGCTCCCCGGCGGGCACAGATACGCAGTATTTT	CASSSPAGTDTQYF
TRBD2	TRBV29-1	TRBJ2-5	.	TGCAGCGTAGTACTAGCGGCTGTAGGAGGGACCCAGTACTTC	CSVVLAAVGGTQYF
TRBD1	TRBV28	TRBJ1-1	.	TGTGCCAGCAGTTGGACAGGGAAACTCAGCCTGAACGGAGAAGCTTTCTTT	CASSWTGKLSLNGEAFF
.	TRBV6-5	TRBJ1-1	few	TGTGCCACCCTAGACTGGAACACTGAAGCTTTCTTT	CATLDWNTEAFF
TRBD1	TRBV30	TRBJ1-1	.	TGTGCCTGGAGCAAAGGGACAGTTGAAGCTTTCTTT	CAWSKGTVEAFF
TRBD1	TRBV11-2	TRBJ2-7	.	TGTGCCAGCAGCTTAGCTCGACAGGGGGAGCAGTACTTC	CASSLARQGEQYF
.	TRBV7-9	TRBJ1-1	.	TGTGCCAGCAGCTTAACAGAAGAAATGAACACTGAAGCTTTCTTT	CASSLTEEMNTEAFF
.	TRBV7-9	TRBJ2-7	.	TGTGCCAGCAGCTTATTTAGTGGTAGCGGATACGAGCAGTACTTC	CASSLFSGSGYEQYF
.	TRBV5-1	TRBJ1-4	.	TGCGCCAGCAGCTTAGGGGGACCTAATGAAAAACTGTTTTTT	CASSLGGPNEKLFF
TRBD2	TRBV5-1	TRBJ2-5	.	TGCGCCAGCGGCGGGGGGGGCCAAGAGACCCAGTACTTC	CASGGGGQETQYF
.	TRBV19	TRBJ2-3	.	TGTGCCAGTAGTATAGTGGGGCAGAATACAGATACGCAGTATTTT	CASSIVGQNTDTQYF
.	TRBV25-1	TRBJ2-3	.	TGTGCCAGCAGCGGAGGCCAGGCCTCTAGCACAGATACGCAGTATTTT	CASSGGQASSTDTQYF
TRBD2	TRBV19	TRBJ2-7	.	TGTGCCAGTAGTATAACCCTAGCGGGCTACGAGCAGTACTTC	CASSITLAGYEQYF
TRBD2	TRBV5-1	TRBJ2-6	once	TGCGCCAGCAGCCCAGGGACTAGCTTTACCTCTGGGGCCAACGTCCTGACTTTC	CASSPGTSFTSGANVLTF
TRBD1	TRBV14	TRBJ1-1	.	TGTGCCAGCAGCCAGGAGGGGGCATCGGTCACTGAAGCTTTCTTT	CASSQEGASVTEAFF
TRBD2	TRBV29-1	TRBJ2-3	.	TGCAGCGTCGCTGCAAACGGGGCTAGCGGGAGCTGGGGAGATACGCAGTATTTT	CSVAANGASGSWGDTQYF
TRBD1	TRBV5-1	TRBJ2-1	.	TGCGCCAGCGGCATTGCGAACAGGGGTAGCACGACGAATGAGCAGTTCTTC	CASGIANRGSTTNEQFF